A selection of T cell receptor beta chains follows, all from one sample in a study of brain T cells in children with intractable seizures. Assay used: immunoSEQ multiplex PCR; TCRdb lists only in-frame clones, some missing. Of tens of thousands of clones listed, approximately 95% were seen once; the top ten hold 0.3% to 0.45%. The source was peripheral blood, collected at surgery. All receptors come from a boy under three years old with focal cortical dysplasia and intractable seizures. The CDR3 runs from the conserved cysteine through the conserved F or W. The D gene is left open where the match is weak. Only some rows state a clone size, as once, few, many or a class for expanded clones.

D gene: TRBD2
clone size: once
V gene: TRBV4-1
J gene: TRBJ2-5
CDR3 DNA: TGCGCCAGCCGGACTAGCGGGAGCCGGGAGACCCAGTACTTC
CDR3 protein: CASRTSGSRETQYF

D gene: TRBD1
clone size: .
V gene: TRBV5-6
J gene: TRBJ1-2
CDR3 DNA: TGTGCCAGCAGCCCGAAGGACAGGGATTTAGGCTACACCTTC
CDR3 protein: CASSPKDRDLGYTF

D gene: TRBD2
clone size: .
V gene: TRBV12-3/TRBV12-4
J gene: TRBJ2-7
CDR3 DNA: TGTGCCAGCAGTGACCTAGCGGGGACTGAGCAGTACTTC
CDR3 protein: CASSDLAGTEQYF

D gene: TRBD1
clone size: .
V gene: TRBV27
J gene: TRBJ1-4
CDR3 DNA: TGTGCCAGCAGTACCTCATACGGGACAGGGTTCGAAAAACTGTTTTTT
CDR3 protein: CASSTSYGTGFEKLFF

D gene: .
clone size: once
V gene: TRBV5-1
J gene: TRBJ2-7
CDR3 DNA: TGCGCCAGCAGCTGGAGTTGGAGTGGCTCCTACGAGCAGTACTTC
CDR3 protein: CASSWSWSGSYEQYF

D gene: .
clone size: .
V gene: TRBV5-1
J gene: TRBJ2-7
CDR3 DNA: TGCGCCAGCAGCTTGGGCGGCCTCGAGCTCGACGAGCAGTACTTC
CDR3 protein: CASSLGGLELDEQYF

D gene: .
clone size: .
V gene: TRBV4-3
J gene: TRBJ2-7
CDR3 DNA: TGCGCCAGCAGCCAAGATAGGTTCGGCCCGAGCTCCTACGAGCAGTACTTC
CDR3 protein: CASSQDRFGPSSYEQYF

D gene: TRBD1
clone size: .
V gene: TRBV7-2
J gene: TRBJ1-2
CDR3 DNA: TGTGCCAGCAGCTCCGACAGGGATAGGGGCTACACCTTC
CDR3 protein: CASSSDRDRGYTF

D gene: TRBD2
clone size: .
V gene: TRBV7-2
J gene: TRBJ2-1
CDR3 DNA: TGTGCCAGCAGCCCTTTACTAGCGCTTTACAATGAGCAGTTCTTC
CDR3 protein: CASSPLLALYNEQFF

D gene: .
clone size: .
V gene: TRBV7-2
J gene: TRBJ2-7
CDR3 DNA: TGTGCCAGCAGCTTGGGATACTACGAGCAGTACTTC
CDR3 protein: CASSLGYYEQYF

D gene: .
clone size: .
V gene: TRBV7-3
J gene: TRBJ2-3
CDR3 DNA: TGTGCCAGCAGCTTAGGACAGAGAGGCGGTACGCAGTATTTT
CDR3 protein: CASSLGQRGGTQYF

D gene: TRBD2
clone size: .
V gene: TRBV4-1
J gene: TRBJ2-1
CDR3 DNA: TGCGCCAGCAGCCAAGATAGGCTAGCGGGAGGGCCCTATGAGCAGTTCTTC
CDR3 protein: CASSQDRLAGGPYEQFF

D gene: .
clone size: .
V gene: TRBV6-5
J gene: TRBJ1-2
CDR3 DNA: TGTGCCAGCAGTTACTCGATGGGGAACAACTATGGCTACACCTTC
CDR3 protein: CASSYSMGNNYGYTF

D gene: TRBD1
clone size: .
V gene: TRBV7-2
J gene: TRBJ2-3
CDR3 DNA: TGTGCCAGCAGCTTAGGACAGGGAAGGAAGACAGATACGCAGTATTTT
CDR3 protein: CASSLGQGRKTDTQYF

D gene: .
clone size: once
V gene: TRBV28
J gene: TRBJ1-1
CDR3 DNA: TGTGCCAGCAGTCTGAGGGGGGTCAGTAACACTGAAGCTTTCTTT
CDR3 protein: CASSLRGVSNTEAFF

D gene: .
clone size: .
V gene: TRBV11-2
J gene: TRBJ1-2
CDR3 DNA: TGTGCCAGCAGCCAGACCGGGACATGGCCAAGGGGCTACACCTTC
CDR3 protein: CASSQTGTWPRGYTF

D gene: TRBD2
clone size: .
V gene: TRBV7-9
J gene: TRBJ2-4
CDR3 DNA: TGTGCCAGCAGCTTCGGGATAGCGGGACCCCTAGCCAAAAACATTCAGTACTTC
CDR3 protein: CASSFGIAGPLAKNIQYF

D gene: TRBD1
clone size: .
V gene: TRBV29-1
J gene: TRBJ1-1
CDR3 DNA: TGCAGCGTTGAGATGGCAGGGGGCACTGAAGCTTTCTTT
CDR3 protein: CSVEMAGGTEAFF

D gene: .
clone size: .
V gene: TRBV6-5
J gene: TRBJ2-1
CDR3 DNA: TGTGCCAGCCGATCCTACAATGAGCAGTTCTTC
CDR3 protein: CASRSYNEQFF

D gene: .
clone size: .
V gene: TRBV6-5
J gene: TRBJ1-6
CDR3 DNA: TGTGCCAGCAGTTACAGGCCTAAAAATTCACCCCTCCACTTT
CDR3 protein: CASSYRPKNSPLHF

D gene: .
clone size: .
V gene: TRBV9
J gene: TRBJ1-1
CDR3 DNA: TGTGCCAGCAGCGTAGATCAGGGGCGGAACACTGAAGCTTTCTTT
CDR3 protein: CASSVDQGRNTEAFF

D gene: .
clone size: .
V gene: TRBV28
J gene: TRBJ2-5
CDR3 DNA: TGTGCCAGCAGTTCGGTCGGCCAAGAGACCCAGTACTTC
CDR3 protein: CASSSVGQETQYF

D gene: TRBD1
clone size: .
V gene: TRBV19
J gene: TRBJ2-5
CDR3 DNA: TGTGCCAGTAGTAGGGACAGGGAGGAGACCCAGTACTTC
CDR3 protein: CASSRDREETQYF

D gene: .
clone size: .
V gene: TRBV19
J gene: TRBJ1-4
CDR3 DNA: TGTGCCAGTAGTTCCTGGGAGGAGGAATCTAATGAAAAACTGTTTTTT
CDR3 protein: CASSSWEEESNEKLFF

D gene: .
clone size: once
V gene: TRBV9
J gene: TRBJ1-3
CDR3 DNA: TGTGCCAGCAGCCCATACGAAGGAAACACCATATATTTT
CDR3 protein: CASSPYEGNTIYF

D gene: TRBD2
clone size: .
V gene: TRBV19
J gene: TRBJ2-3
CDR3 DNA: TGTGCCAGTAGATGGACTAGCGGAACAGATACGCAGTATTTT
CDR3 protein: CASRWTSGTDTQYF

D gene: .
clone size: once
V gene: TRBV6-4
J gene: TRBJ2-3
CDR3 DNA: TGTGCCAGCAGTGTTCGGGGTAGCACAGATACGCAGTATTTT
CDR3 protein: CASSVRGSTDTQYF

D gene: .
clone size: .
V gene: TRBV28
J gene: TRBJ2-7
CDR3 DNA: TGTGCCAGCAATGGGGAGCCCTTCTCCTACGAGCAGTACTTC
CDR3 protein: CASNGEPFSYEQYF

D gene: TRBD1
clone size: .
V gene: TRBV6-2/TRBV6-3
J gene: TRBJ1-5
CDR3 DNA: TGTGCCAGCAGTTACCCGGGACAGGGACCCCAGGACGGTCAGCCCCAGCATTTT
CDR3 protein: CASSYPGQGPQDGQPQHF

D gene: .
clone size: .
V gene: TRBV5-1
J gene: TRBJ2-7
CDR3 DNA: TGCGCCAGCAGCGGCGGGGGCGACGAGCAGTACTTC
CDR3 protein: CASSGGGDEQYF

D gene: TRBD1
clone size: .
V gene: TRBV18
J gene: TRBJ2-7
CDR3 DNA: TGTGCCAGCTCATACGGACAGGGACCTAACTACGAGCAGTACTTC
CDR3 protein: CASSYGQGPNYEQYF

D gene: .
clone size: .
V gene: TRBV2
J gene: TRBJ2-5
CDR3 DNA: TGTGCCAGCAGTGGGTTAAGGGTGAACGGAGAGACCCAGTACTTC
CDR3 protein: CASSGLRVNGETQYF

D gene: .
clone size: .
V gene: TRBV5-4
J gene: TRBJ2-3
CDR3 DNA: TGTGCCAGCAGCTTGCTTTCCCCAGGGGACACAGATACGCAGTATTTT
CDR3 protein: CASSLLSPGDTDTQYF

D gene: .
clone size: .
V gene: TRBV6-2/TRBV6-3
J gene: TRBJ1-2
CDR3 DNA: TGTGCCAGCAGTTACTCGTGGGCTTATGGCTACACCTTC
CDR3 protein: CASSYSWAYGYTF

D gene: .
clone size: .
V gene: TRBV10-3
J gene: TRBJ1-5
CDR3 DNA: TGTGCCTCACAGGGAGATAGCAATCAGCCCCAGCATTTT
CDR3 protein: CASQGDSNQPQHF

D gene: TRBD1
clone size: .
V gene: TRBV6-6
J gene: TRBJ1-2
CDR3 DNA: TGTGCCAGCAGTGAGGGACAGGCCCACTATGGCTACACCTTC
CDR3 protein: CASSEGQAHYGYTF

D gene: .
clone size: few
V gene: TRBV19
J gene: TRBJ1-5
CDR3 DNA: TGTGCCAGTAGTACCGACAGTCCGTATAGCAATCAGCCCCAGCATTTT
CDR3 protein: CASSTDSPYSNQPQHF

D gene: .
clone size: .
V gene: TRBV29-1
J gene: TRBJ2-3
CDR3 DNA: TGCAGCGTTGAAGGGGGTGATACGCAGTATTTT
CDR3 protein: CSVEGGDTQYF

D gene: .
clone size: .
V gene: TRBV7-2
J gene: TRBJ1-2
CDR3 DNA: TGTGCCAGCAGCTTAGGGGACTATGGCTACACCTTC
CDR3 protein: CASSLGDYGYTF

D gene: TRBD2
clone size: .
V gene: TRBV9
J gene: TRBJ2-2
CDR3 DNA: TGTGCCAGCAGCTCCTGGAGCGGGGGCCGCGACGGGGAGCTGTTTTTT
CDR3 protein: CASSSWSGGRDGELFF

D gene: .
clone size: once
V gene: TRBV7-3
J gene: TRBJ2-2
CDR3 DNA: TGTGCCAGCAGCTTAAAAGGGAACACCGGGGAGCTGTTTTTT
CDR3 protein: CASSLKGNTGELFF

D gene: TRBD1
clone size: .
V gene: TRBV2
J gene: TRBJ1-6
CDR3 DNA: TGTGCCAGCAAGGGACAGGGAGGGTCACCCCTCCACTTT
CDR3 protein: CASKGQGGSPLHF

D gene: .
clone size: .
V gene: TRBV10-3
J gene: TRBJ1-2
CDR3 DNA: TGTGCCATCAGTCGCCGGGACACCCAGCGGGGCTACACCTTC
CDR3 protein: CAISRRDTQRGYTF

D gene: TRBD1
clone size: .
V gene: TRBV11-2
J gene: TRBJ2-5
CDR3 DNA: TGTGCCAGCAGCCCGACAGGGGGCCAAGAGACCCAGTACTTC
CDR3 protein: CASSPTGGQETQYF

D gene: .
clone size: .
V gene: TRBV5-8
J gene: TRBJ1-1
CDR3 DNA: TGTGCCAGCAGCTTGGGTGCGGACACTGAAGCTTTCTTT
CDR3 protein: CASSLGADTEAFF

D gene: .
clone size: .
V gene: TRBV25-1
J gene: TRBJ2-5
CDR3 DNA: TGTGCCAGCAGTGAATATCGCGGAGGCGGGGAGACCCAGTACTTC
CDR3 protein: CASSEYRGGGETQYF

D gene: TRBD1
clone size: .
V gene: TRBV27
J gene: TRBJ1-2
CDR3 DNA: TGTGCCAGCAGTCCTCGGACAGGGAGGAACTATGGCTACACCTTC
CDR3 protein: CASSPRTGRNYGYTF

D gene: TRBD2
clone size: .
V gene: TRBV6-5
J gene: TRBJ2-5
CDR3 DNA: TGTGCCAGCAGACTAGCGGGGGCCCTGCAAGAGACCCAGTACTTC
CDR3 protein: CASRLAGALQETQYF

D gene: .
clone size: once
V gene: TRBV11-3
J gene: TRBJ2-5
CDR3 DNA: TGTGCCAGCAGCTTAGATTCGAGTCGGGGGACCCAGTACTTC
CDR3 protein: CASSLDSSRGTQYF

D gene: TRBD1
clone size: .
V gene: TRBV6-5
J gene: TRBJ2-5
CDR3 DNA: TGTGCCAGCAGGCAGGGGGCCGGAGAGACCCAGTACTTC
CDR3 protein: CASRQGAGETQYF